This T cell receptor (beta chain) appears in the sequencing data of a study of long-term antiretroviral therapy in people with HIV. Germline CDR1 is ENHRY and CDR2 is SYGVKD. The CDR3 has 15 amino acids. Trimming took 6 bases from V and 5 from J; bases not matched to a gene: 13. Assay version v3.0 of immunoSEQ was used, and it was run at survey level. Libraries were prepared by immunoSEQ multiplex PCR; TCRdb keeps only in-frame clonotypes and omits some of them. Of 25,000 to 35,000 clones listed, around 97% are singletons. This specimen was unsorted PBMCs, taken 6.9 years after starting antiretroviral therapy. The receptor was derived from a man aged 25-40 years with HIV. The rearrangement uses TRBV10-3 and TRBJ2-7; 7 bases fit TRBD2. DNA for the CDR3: TGTGCCATCAGCGCGGGGGACTTGCAAGGGGACGAGCAGTACTTC. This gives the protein CAISAGDLQGDEQYF.